One TCR beta chain is described in this entry. What it recognizes is unknown. This sample was included in a study of shared clonotypes between healthy human individuals. Findings and caveats of the study: Few donors restricted represented genetic and exposure-history diversity. The naive CD4 repertoires of several donors were compared, and approximately 4.7% of clonotypes were shared.

Execution of the assay was at deep level. The DNA input per sorted-subset replicate PCR was 200 ng, corresponding to tens of thousands of T cell genomes. Repertoires were generated with immunoSEQ multiplex PCR, while TCRdb's copy carries only in-frame clones and drops some. Of 2 million to 2.5 million clones in the sample, around 90% were seen once. CDR3 size: 15 residues. J was trimmed by 8 bases and V by 5 bases; bases with no gene match: 11. Per germline, CDR1 SGHTA and CDR2 FQGTGA. Sequencing was done on a sample of naive CD4+ T cells from PBMCs. The sample's subset: CD45RA+ positively selected. V and J are TRBV7-3 and TRBJ2-1; 8 bases are shared with TRBD1. The sequence derives from a man between 18 and 29 years old in good health. Some clones in this sample may be carry-over from other donors' samples. In DNA form, the CDR3 reads TGTGCCAGCAGCCCCTCCCGACAGGGGTACGATGAGCAGTTCTTC. This translates into CASSPSRQGYDEQFF. The variable domain in full, completed from reference TRBV7-3 and TRBJ2-1, reads GAGVSQTPSNKVTEKGKYVELRCDPISGHTALYWYRQSLGQGPEFLIYFQGTGAADDSGLPNDRFFAVRPEGSVSTLKIQRTERGDSAVYLCASSPSRQGYDEQFFGPGTRLTVL.